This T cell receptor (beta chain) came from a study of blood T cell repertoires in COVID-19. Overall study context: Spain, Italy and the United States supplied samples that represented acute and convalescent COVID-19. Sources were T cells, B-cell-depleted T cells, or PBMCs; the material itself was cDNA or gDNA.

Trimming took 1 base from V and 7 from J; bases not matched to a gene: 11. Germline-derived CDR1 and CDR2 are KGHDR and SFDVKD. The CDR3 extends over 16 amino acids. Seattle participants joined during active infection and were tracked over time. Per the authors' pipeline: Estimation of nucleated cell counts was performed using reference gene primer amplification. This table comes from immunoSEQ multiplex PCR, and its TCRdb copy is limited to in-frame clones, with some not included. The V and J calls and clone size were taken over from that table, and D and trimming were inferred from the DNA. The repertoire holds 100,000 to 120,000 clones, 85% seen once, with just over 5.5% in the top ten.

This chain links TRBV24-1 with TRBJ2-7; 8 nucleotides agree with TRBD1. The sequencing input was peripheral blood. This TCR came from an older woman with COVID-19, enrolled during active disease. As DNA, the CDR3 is TGTGCCACCAGTGATTTTGTCCGGACAGGGTTGGGGGAGCAGTACTTC. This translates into CATSDFVRTGLGEQYF.